A selection of T cell receptor beta chains follows, all from one sample in a study of blood T cell repertoires in COVID-19. The table came from immunoSEQ multiplex PCR; TCRdb's copy has only in-frame clones and leaves some out. The repertoire has about 240,000 clones, around 86% of them found once; the top ten carry 3.3%. Sequencing was performed on PBMCs or T cells enriched from blood (not recorded which). Receptors were obtained from a middle-aged woman with acute COVID-19. The CDR3 runs from the conserved cysteine through the conserved F or W. Each record gives: J gene, V gene, clone size, D gene, CDR3 protein, CDR3 DNA. A D gene is named only where the DNA matches it firmly. Some rows have no size entry. The others give once, few or many, or a class for an expanded clone.

j_call: TRBJ2-1; v_call: TRBV5-1; clone_size: .; d_call: TRBD1; cdr3_aa: CASSSIGQDSSYNEQFF; cdr3_nt: TGCGCCAGCAGCTCAATTGGACAGGATAGCTCCTACAATGAGCAGTTCTTC
j_call: TRBJ2-1; v_call: TRBV14; clone_size: .; d_call: TRBD1; cdr3_aa: CASRPRDRPTGEQFF; cdr3_nt: TGTGCCAGCAGACCCCGGGACAGACCTACTGGGGAGCAGTTCTTC
j_call: TRBJ2-4; v_call: TRBV4-2; clone_size: .; d_call: TRBD2; cdr3_aa: CASSHGLAGGLAKNIQYF; cdr3_nt: TGTGCCAGCAGCCACGGACTAGCGGGAGGGTTAGCCAAAAACATTCAGTACTTC
j_call: TRBJ1-1; v_call: TRBV3-1/TRBV3-2; clone_size: .; d_call: .; cdr3_aa: CASSAKGGREAFF; cdr3_nt: TGTGCCAGCAGTGCAAAGGGGGGGAGGGAAGCTTTCTTT
j_call: TRBJ1-1; v_call: TRBV19; clone_size: .; d_call: TRBD1; cdr3_aa: CASSIRDRLNTEAFF; cdr3_nt: TGTGCCAGTAGTATTAGGGACAGGTTGAACACTGAAGCTTTCTTT
j_call: TRBJ2-7; v_call: TRBV20-1; clone_size: .; d_call: TRBD2; cdr3_aa: CSASARWGRAHEQYF; cdr3_nt: TGCAGTGCTAGTGCTCGCTGGGGGAGGGCCCACGAGCAGTACTTC
j_call: TRBJ1-5; v_call: TRBV5-6; clone_size: .; d_call: TRBD1; cdr3_aa: CASSRDRVQPQHF; cdr3_nt: TGTGCCAGCAGCAGGGACAGGGTTCAGCCCCAGCATTTT
j_call: TRBJ2-1; v_call: TRBV5-6; clone_size: .; d_call: TRBD2; cdr3_aa: CASSPGLARNEQFF; cdr3_nt: TGTGCCAGCAGCCCGGGACTAGCGAGGAATGAGCAGTTCTTC
j_call: TRBJ2-1; v_call: TRBV27; clone_size: .; d_call: TRBD2; cdr3_aa: CASSLPAGGSYNEQFF; cdr3_nt: TGTGCCAGCAGTTTACCGGCGGGAGGGTCCTACAATGAGCAGTTCTTC
j_call: TRBJ2-5; v_call: TRBV7-2; clone_size: .; d_call: TRBD1; cdr3_aa: CASSLRQGEEETQYF; cdr3_nt: TGTGCCAGCAGCTTAAGACAGGGAGAGGAAGAGACCCAGTACTTC
j_call: TRBJ2-5; v_call: TRBV5-5; clone_size: .; d_call: .; cdr3_aa: CASSQNVFEETQYF; cdr3_nt: TGTGCCAGCAGCCAGAACGTCTTCGAAGAGACCCAGTACTTC
j_call: TRBJ1-2; v_call: TRBV7-9; clone_size: once; d_call: .; cdr3_aa: CASSLDRYPGYTF; cdr3_nt: TGTGCCAGCAGCTTAGACAGGTACCCTGGCTACACCTTC
j_call: TRBJ2-4; v_call: TRBV5-6; clone_size: once; d_call: TRBD2; cdr3_aa: CASRLAGRGKNIQYF; cdr3_nt: TGTGCCAGCAGACTAGCGGGAAGGGGTAAAAACATTCAGTACTTC
j_call: TRBJ2-5; v_call: TRBV7-2; clone_size: .; d_call: TRBD2; cdr3_aa: CASGVVAGGETQYF; cdr3_nt: TGTGCCAGCGGGGTGGTAGCGGGAGGGGAGACCCAGTACTTC
j_call: TRBJ1-5; v_call: TRBV18; clone_size: .; d_call: .; cdr3_aa: CASSQNRDFNQPQHF; cdr3_nt: TGTGCCAGCTCGCAAAACCGGGACTTCAATCAGCCCCAGCATTTT
j_call: TRBJ1-2; v_call: TRBV19; clone_size: .; d_call: .; cdr3_aa: CASSPPSAYWGYTF; cdr3_nt: TGTGCCAGTAGCCCGCCCAGCGCCTACTGGGGCTACACCTTC
j_call: TRBJ2-5; v_call: TRBV7-6; clone_size: .; d_call: TRBD2; cdr3_aa: CASSPLAGGGETQYF; cdr3_nt: TGTGCCAGCAGCCCCCTAGCGGGAGGGGGAGAGACCCAGTACTTC
j_call: TRBJ1-3; v_call: TRBV19; clone_size: few; d_call: TRBD1; cdr3_aa: CASSIGTVSGNTIYF; cdr3_nt: TGTGCCAGTAGTATCGGGACAGTCTCTGGAAACACCATATATTTT
j_call: TRBJ1-2; v_call: TRBV6-1; clone_size: .; d_call: .; cdr3_aa: CASSEGGVSYGYTF; cdr3_nt: TGTGCCAGCAGTGAGGGGGGAGTCAGCTATGGCTACACCTTC
j_call: TRBJ2-7; v_call: TRBV4-2; clone_size: .; d_call: TRBD1; cdr3_aa: CASSRRQGETYEQYF; cdr3_nt: TGTGCCAGCAGCCGACGACAGGGGGAGACCTACGAGCAGTACTTC
j_call: TRBJ2-7; v_call: TRBV5-4; clone_size: once; d_call: .; cdr3_aa: CASSLFAGGYEQYF; cdr3_nt: TGTGCCAGCAGCTTGTTTGCAGGGGGGTACGAGCAGTACTTC
j_call: TRBJ1-1; v_call: TRBV9; clone_size: .; d_call: TRBD1; cdr3_aa: CASTPDRRNTEAFF; cdr3_nt: TGTGCCAGCACCCCGGACAGGAGGAACACTGAAGCTTTCTTT
j_call: TRBJ2-7; v_call: TRBV6-5; clone_size: .; d_call: .; cdr3_aa: CASSMTDRYEQYF; cdr3_nt: TGTGCCAGCAGCATGACAGACCGGTACGAGCAGTACTTC
j_call: TRBJ1-4; v_call: TRBV9; clone_size: .; d_call: .; cdr3_aa: CASSVDQGLNEKLFF; cdr3_nt: TGTGCCAGCAGCGTAGATCAGGGTCTCAATGAAAAACTGTTTTTT
j_call: TRBJ2-7; v_call: TRBV24-1; clone_size: .; d_call: .; cdr3_aa: CATSDSALGDRGTYEQYF; cdr3_nt: TGTGCCACCAGTGATTCAGCGTTAGGAGACAGAGGAACCTACGAGCAGTACTTC
j_call: TRBJ1-5; v_call: TRBV5-1; clone_size: .; d_call: TRBD1; cdr3_aa: CASSPTGDSNQPQHF; cdr3_nt: TGCGCCAGCAGCCCGACAGGGGATAGCAATCAGCCCCAGCATTTT
j_call: TRBJ1-1; v_call: TRBV10-3; clone_size: .; d_call: TRBD1; cdr3_aa: CAISDPDRGNTEAFF; cdr3_nt: TGTGCCATCAGTGACCCGGACAGGGGGAACACTGAAGCTTTCTTT
j_call: TRBJ1-2; v_call: TRBV11-2; clone_size: .; d_call: .; cdr3_aa: CASSSRLVDYGYTF; cdr3_nt: TGTGCCAGCAGCTCACGACTTGTGGACTATGGCTACACCTTC
j_call: TRBJ2-7; v_call: TRBV25-1; clone_size: .; d_call: TRBD2; cdr3_aa: CASSGGTSGTPEQYF; cdr3_nt: TGTGCCAGCAGTGGCGGGACTAGCGGGACCCCCGAGCAGTACTTC
j_call: TRBJ2-7; v_call: TRBV12-3/TRBV12-4; clone_size: .; d_call: .; cdr3_aa: CASSFGHDYEQYF; cdr3_nt: TGTGCCAGCAGTTTTGGGCACGACTACGAGCAGTACTTC
j_call: TRBJ2-7; v_call: TRBV27; clone_size: .; d_call: .; cdr3_aa: CASSLVWDTVGNYEQYF; cdr3_nt: TGTGCCAGCAGTTTAGTATGGGACACGGTCGGGAACTACGAGCAGTACTTC
j_call: TRBJ2-7; v_call: TRBV6-5; clone_size: once; d_call: .; cdr3_aa: CASRRTTRDPYEQYF; cdr3_nt: TGTGCCAGCAGACGGACTACCAGGGACCCCTACGAGCAGTACTTC
j_call: TRBJ1-1; v_call: TRBV5-6; clone_size: .; d_call: .; cdr3_aa: CASRALTGDTEAFF; cdr3_nt: TGTGCCAGCAGGGCCCTGACAGGCGACACTGAAGCTTTCTTT
j_call: TRBJ2-7; v_call: TRBV10-1; clone_size: .; d_call: .; cdr3_aa: CASSAGSSYEQYF; cdr3_nt: TGCGCCAGCAGCGCCGGGAGTTCCTACGAGCAGTACTTC
j_call: TRBJ1-4; v_call: TRBV15; clone_size: .; d_call: .; cdr3_aa: CATSRDLTGIEKLFF; cdr3_nt: TGTGCCACCAGCAGAGACCTTACAGGGATTGAAAAACTGTTTTTT
j_call: TRBJ1-5; v_call: TRBV29-1; clone_size: few; d_call: TRBD1; cdr3_aa: CSVQTGGNQPQHF; cdr3_nt: TGCAGCGTTCAGACAGGGGGAAATCAGCCCCAGCATTTT
j_call: TRBJ2-1; v_call: TRBV7-8; clone_size: .; d_call: .; cdr3_aa: CASRPEGALYNEQFF; cdr3_nt: TGTGCCAGCAGACCGGAAGGGGCTCTCTACAATGAGCAGTTCTTC
j_call: TRBJ2-1; v_call: TRBV5-1; clone_size: .; d_call: TRBD1; cdr3_aa: CASRTGTGLLRDEQFF; cdr3_nt: TGCGCCAGCAGAACCGGGACAGGCCTCCTGAGAGATGAGCAGTTCTTC
j_call: TRBJ2-7; v_call: TRBV12-3/TRBV12-4; clone_size: .; d_call: TRBD2; cdr3_aa: CASSRTSLYEQYF; cdr3_nt: TGTGCCAGCAGTAGGACTAGTCTCTACGAGCAGTACTTC
j_call: TRBJ1-1; v_call: TRBV5-1; clone_size: .; d_call: .; cdr3_aa: CASSPTDGANTEAFF; cdr3_nt: TGCGCCAGCAGCCCAACTGACGGAGCGAACACTGAAGCTTTCTTT
j_call: TRBJ2-7; v_call: TRBV7-9; clone_size: .; d_call: TRBD2; cdr3_aa: CASSSTSGTSYEQYF; cdr3_nt: TGTGCCAGCAGCTCGACTAGCGGTACATCCTACGAGCAGTACTTC
j_call: TRBJ1-2; v_call: TRBV2; clone_size: .; d_call: .; cdr3_aa: CASGAARYYGYTF; cdr3_nt: TGTGCCAGCGGGGCAGCGCGATACTATGGCTACACCTTC